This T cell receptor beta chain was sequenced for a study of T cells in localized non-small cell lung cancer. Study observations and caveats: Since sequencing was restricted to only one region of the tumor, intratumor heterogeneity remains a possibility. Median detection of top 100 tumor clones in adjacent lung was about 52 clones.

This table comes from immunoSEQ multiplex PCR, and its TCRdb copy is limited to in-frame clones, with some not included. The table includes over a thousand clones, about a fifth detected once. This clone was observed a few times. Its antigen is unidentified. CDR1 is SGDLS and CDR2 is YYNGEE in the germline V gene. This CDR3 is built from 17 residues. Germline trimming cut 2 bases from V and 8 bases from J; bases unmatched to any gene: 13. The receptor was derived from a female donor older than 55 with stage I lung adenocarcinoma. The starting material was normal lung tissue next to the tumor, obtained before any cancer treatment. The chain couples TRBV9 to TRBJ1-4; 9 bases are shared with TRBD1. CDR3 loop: CASSVRDRVWSGEKLFF. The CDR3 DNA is TGTGCCAGCAGCGTCCGGGACAGGGTCTGGAGTGGGGAAAAACTGTTTTTT.